The text below deals with one T cell receptor beta chain. The antigen remains unidentified. These data are taken from a study of shared clonotypes between healthy human individuals. The germline V and J ends were trimmed by 5 bases and 2 bases, with 15 bases remaining between them. CDR3 size: 15 residues. The germline V gene encodes CDR1 SGHTA and CDR2 FQGNSA. The assay was immunoSEQ multiplex PCR, and TCRdb's table has in-frame clones only and misses some. The sample records about 2.4 million clones, around nine tenths being singletons. Study results and limitations: Against clonotypes common to all four donors, non-shared ones had lower generation probabilities. Only a few donors were included, so the genetic and exposure-history diversity represented was limited.

Sequencing used naive CD4+ T cells sorted from blood. Sample subset: CD45RA+ positively selected. The chain uses TRBV7-2 and TRBJ2-5; possibly TRBD2 for D (6 bases). This receptor was taken from a man aged 18 to 30 in good health. Here the CDR3 DNA reads TGTGCCAGCAGCCGGGACTCCACACGGCAAGAGACCCAGTACTTC. Its protein product is CASSRDSTRQETQYF.